The rows below give T cell receptor beta chains drawn from one sample of a study of metastatic and nonmetastatic thyroid tumors. TCRdb re-analyzed the PCR reads using MiXCR. Here the sample spans about 14,000 clones, roughly 27% being singletons. Material for sequencing was tumor tissue. Receptors were obtained from a female donor with papillary thyroid cancer or a benign thyroid nodule (not recorded which). Some clones in this sample may be carry-over from other donors' samples. CDR3s include the opening cysteine and the closing phenylalanine or tryptophan. A D gene is named only where the DNA matches it firmly. Rows give clone size only sometimes, using once, few, many, or a class for an expanded clone.

D gene	clone size	V gene	J gene	CDR3 DNA	CDR3 protein
TRBD2	NA	TRBV6-2/TRBV6-3	TRBJ2-5	TGTGCCAGCAGTTACTCGACTAGCGGGGGAGAGACCCAGTACTTC	CASSYSTSGGETQYF
NA	medium-sized	TRBV27	TRBJ2-2	TGTGCCAGCATCGGAGCGGACTGGCTGAACACCGGGGAGCTGTTTTTT	CASIGADWLNTGELFF
TRBD2	few	TRBV27	TRBJ2-7	TGTGCCAGCAGTCCGCCGGGACTAGCGGCTACCTACGAGCAGTACTTC	CASSPPGLAATYEQYF
TRBD1	many	TRBV5-1	TRBJ1-2	TGCGCCAGCAGCCCGGGACAGCTTAACTATGGCTACACCTTC	CASSPGQLNYGYTF
NA	many	TRBV5-6	TRBJ2-5	TGTGCCAGCAGCCCTGGGACCGACGGCGGGCGAAAAGAGACCCAGTACTTC	CASSPGTDGGRKETQYF
NA	many	TRBV20-1	TRBJ2-1	TGCAGTGCTGGCGGGGGCAGGGGCGGGGATGAGCAGTTCTTC	CSAGGGRGGDEQFF
NA	few	TRBV12-3/TRBV12-4	TRBJ2-2	TGTGCCCTCGGTTCTCCGGGGGCCACCGGGGAGCTGTTTTTT	CALGSPGATGELFF
TRBD1	NA	TRBV6-5	TRBJ2-4	TGTGCCAGCAGTTACTCACCGGGACAGGGGGTCGTAGCCAAAAACATTCAGTACTTC	CASSYSPGQGVVAKNIQYF
NA	many	TRBV27	TRBJ2-1	TGTGCCAGCAGTGCCCAGGGGAGGTCTAGAAATGAGCAGTTCTTC	CASSAQGRSRNEQFF
NA	few	TRBV2	TRBJ1-1	TGTGCCAGCTCAGGAACTGAAGCTTTCTTT	CASSGTEAFF
NA	NA	TRBV11-2	TRBJ1-1	TGTGCCAGCAGCGTCGCACTGGAAACTGAAGCTTTCTTT	CASSVALETEAFF
NA	medium-sized	TRBV7-2	TRBJ2-2	NA	CASSSRLAGFGAGELFF
NA	many	TRBV14	TRBJ1-5	TGTGCCAGCAGCCAAGTGGCGGGGGCGCACGGCAATCAGCCCCAGCATTTT	CASSQVAGAHGNQPQHF
NA	medium-sized	TRBV28	TRBJ1-1	TGTGCCAGCAGTTTCACCCTCCCTTTGAACACTGAAGCTTTCTTT	CASSFTLPLNTEAFF
TRBD2	medium-sized	TRBV20-1	TRBJ2-7	TGCAGTGCTTCCAAAGCGGGAGGCAGCGACGAGCAGTACTTC	CSASKAGGSDEQYF
NA	many	TRBV7-9	TRBJ2-3	TGTGCCAGCAGCTTACTGCTGCGCACAGATACGCAGTATTTT	CASSLLLRTDTQYF
TRBD2	many	TRBV7-3	TRBJ2-3	TGTGCCAGCAGCCGACGCGGGGGGGGCACAGATACGCAGTATTTT	CASSRRGGGTDTQYF
NA	NA	TRBV11-2	TRBJ2-1	TGTGCCAGCAGCTTAGGGAGCTCCTACAATGAGCAGTTCTTC	CASSLGSSYNEQFF
TRBD2	medium-sized	TRBV12-3/TRBV12-4	TRBJ2-2	TGTGCCAGCAGGCAGCGGGAGGACGGCGGGGAGCTGTTTTTT	CASRQREDGGELFF
NA	few	TRBV30	TRBJ2-7	TGTGCCTGGAGGGCAGACACCTACGAGCAGTACTTC	CAWRADTYEQYF
TRBD2	NA	TRBV7-8	TRBJ2-7	TGTGCCAGCAACTCGTCCCCGGGACTAGAGCAGTACTTC	CASNSSPGLEQYF
TRBD2	few	TRBV7-3	TRBJ2-3	TGTGCCAGCAGCTTAACCCAAATAGCGGGAGGGCCAACAGATACGCAGTATTTT	CASSLTQIAGGPTDTQYF
TRBD1	medium-sized	TRBV11-2	TRBJ1-1	TGTGCCAGCAGCTCTAACAGGGGTCGGGACACTGAAGCTTTCTTT	CASSSNRGRDTEAFF
TRBD2	NA	TRBV9	TRBJ2-5	TGTGTCAGCAGCGTAGGGTGGGGTAGCGGGAGTAGGTGGGAGACCCAGTACTTC	CVSSVGWGSGSRWETQYF
NA	medium-sized	TRBV28	TRBJ2-5	TGTGCCAGCAGGCAGTACAGGGGGGGAGAGACCCAGTACTTC	CASRQYRGGETQYF
TRBD2	few	TRBV6-1	TRBJ2-3	TGTGCCAGCAGGGAACTAGCGGGAGGGTCAGATACGCAGTATTTT	CASRELAGGSDTQYF
TRBD2	many	TRBV5-1	TRBJ2-1	TGCGCCAGCACCCGGGCGGGGGAGGGCCTATACAATGAGCAGTTCTTC	CASTRAGEGLYNEQFF
NA	medium-sized	TRBV28	TRBJ1-1	TGTGCCAGCAGTTTGGGGGGGAGGGCGAACACTGAAGCTTTCTTT	CASSLGGRANTEAFF
NA	few	TRBV6-1	TRBJ2-7	TGTGCCAGCAGCGACGACCGCTACGAGCAGTACTTC	CASSDDRYEQYF
NA	NA	TRBV6-1	TRBJ1-1	TGTGCCAGCAGTGAGCGTGTCAACACTGAAGCTTTCTTT	CASSERVNTEAFF
NA	medium-sized	TRBV6-1	TRBJ2-7	TGTGCCAGCAGCCCCAGGGAGGGGGCCAGCGACGAGCAGTACTTC	CASSPREGASDEQYF
NA	few	TRBV6-1	TRBJ1-2	TGTGCCAGCAGTGAAGCTGTGGAGGGACATGGCTACACCTTC	CASSEAVEGHGYTF
TRBD2	NA	TRBV20-1	TRBJ2-6	TGCAGTGCTAGAGATCCCCGGACTAGCTCTTCTGGGGCCAACGTCCTGACTTTC	CSARDPRTSSSGANVLTF
TRBD1	many	TRBV6-1	TRBJ1-2	TGTGCCAGCAGTCCCGGACAGGCCTTTGGCTACACCTTC	CASSPGQAFGYTF
NA	NA	TRBV7-9	TRBJ1-1	TGTGCCAGCATCTTAGTTGGATTCGGGTACACTGAAGCTCTCTTT	CASILVGFGYTEALF
TRBD1	many	TRBV13	TRBJ1-2	TGTGCCAGCAGCTTCGGACAGGGGGCGGATTCACACTATGGCTACACCTTC	CASSFGQGADSHYGYTF
TRBD1	NA	TRBV18	TRBJ2-7	TGTGCCAGCTCCGATTTCCGGACAGGGAGTCTCTACGAGCAGTACTTC	CASSDFRTGSLYEQYF
NA	many	TRBV9	TRBJ1-1	TGTGCCAGCAGCGTAGAGGGGGGTGGAGCAAGAGCTTTCTTT	CASSVEGGGARAFF
NA	few	TRBV24-1	TRBJ2-1	TGTGCCACCAGTGTATTTCACGAGAGCTCCTACAATGAGCAGTTCTTC	CATSVFHESSYNEQFF
NA	NA	TRBV9	TRBJ2-5	TGTGCCAGCAGCGTAGATGGGAATTTAGAGACCCAGTACTTC	CASSVDGNLETQYF
NA	NA	TRBV20-1	TRBJ2-7	TGCAGTGCTACCCCAACTGGACAGATGTCCTACGAGCAGTACTTC	CSATPTGQMSYEQYF
NA	NA	TRBV11-2	TRBJ2-7	TGTGCCAGCTCCCCAGGGACCACTGGTCGGGAGCAGTACTTC	CASSPGTTGREQYF
NA	NA	TRBV20-1	TRBJ2-2	TGCAATGCTTCGCAGGGGTCCGGGGAGCTGTTTTTT	CNASQGSGELFF
NA	NA	TRBV2	TRBJ1-5	TGTGCCAGCAGCGACGGACCGGACAATCAGCCCCAGCATTTT	CASSDGPDNQPQHF
NA	NA	TRBV4-3	TRBJ2-1	TGCGCCAGCAGCCACTCGGGGTCTAGGGAGCAGTTCTTC	CASSHSGSREQFF
NA	many	TRBV3-2	TRBJ2-4	TGTGCCAGCAGCCCAAGCTTGGAGGGATGGGGAAACATTCAGTACTTC	CASSPSLEGWGNIQYF
NA	NA	TRBV7-7	TRBJ2-7	TGTGCTAGCGGCTTAGTCTCCCCGTCTCGGGGCGACTCCTACGAGCAGTACTTC	CASGLVSPSRGDSYEQYF
NA	many	TRBV5-1	TRBJ1-1	TGCGCCAGCAGAATGCGGCTCATGAACACTGAAGCTTTCTTT	CASRMRLMNTEAFF
NA	NA	TRBV28	TRBJ1-2	TGTGCCAGCAGTTCTTTATCGACCCAGAGGGTTTATGGCTACACCTTC	CASSSLSTQRVYGYTF
TRBD1	few	TRBV28	TRBJ1-5	TGTGCCAGCAGTTTCGGGACAGGGGCCCAGCCCCAGCATTTT	CASSFGTGAQPQHF
NA	NA	TRBV24-1	TRBJ2-3	TGTGCCACCAGTTCCCATCTAGGTCGGTTACAGTATTTT	CATSSHLGRLQYF
TRBD2	medium-sized	TRBV28	TRBJ2-7	TGTGCCAGCAGGGGAAATAGCGGGAGGGCCGAGCAGTACTTC	CASRGNSGRAEQYF
NA	many	TRBV27	TRBJ2-7	TGTGCCAGCAGTAGGCGGGAAAATCCCTACGAGCAGTACTTC	CASSRRENPYEQYF
NA	medium-sized	TRBV6-1	TRBJ1-2	TGTGCCAGCAGCCTATACAGTTACTACACCTTC	CASSLYSYYTF
NA	medium-sized	TRBV30	TRBJ2-7	TGTGCCTGGAGTAGGACAGCCTCCTCCTACGAGCAGTACTTC	CAWSRTASSYEQYF
TRBD1	NA	TRBV28	TRBJ2-5	TGTGCGAGCAGTCCCGGACAGGTTGGAGAGAAACAGTACTTC	CASSPGQVGEKQYF
NA	medium-sized	TRBV30	TRBJ2-7	TGTGCCTCTAGACTCGGTGGGGGGCGGGGCGAGCAGTACTTC	CASRLGGGRGEQYF
TRBD2	NA	TRBV11-2	TRBJ2-2	TGTGCCAGCAGCTTGGTTAGCGGGAGAAGGGAGCTGTTTTTT	CASSLVSGRRELFF
NA	NA	TRBV6-1	TRBJ1-1	TGTGCCAGCAGCCCCAAGGATTCATGGCGAGCTTTCTTT	CASSPKDSWRAFF